This TCR beta chain appears in the sequencing data of a study of cytomegalovirus exposure and HLA in healthy donors. The overall study: Most donors, just over 80% of over 300 genotyped, fell in the Caucasian-associated ancestry cluster.

V trimming: 3 bases; J trimming: 4 bases; junction bases outside the gene matches: 9. The CDR3 contains 17 residues. CDR1 and CDR2 from the germline V gene are SNHLY and FYNNEI. PCR used 60 Vbeta primers and 13 Jbeta primers. Sequencing was performed with immunoSEQ multiplex PCR; in TCRdb, only in-frame clones are kept and a portion is missing. The sample has 100,000 to 150,000 clones; roughly a tenth are singletons. There were likely unrecorded immune exposures, though donors were nominally healthy when sampled. The chain links TRBV2 to TRBJ2-1, with TRBD2 identical over 10 bases. This TCR derives from a woman aged 18-29 years in good health and CMV-seropositive. The sample was PBMCs. The CDR3 coding sequence is TGTGCCAGCAGTGAGGATGCAGCGGGAGGGTCATACAATGAGCAGTTCTTC. It codes for CASSEDAAGGSYNEQFF.